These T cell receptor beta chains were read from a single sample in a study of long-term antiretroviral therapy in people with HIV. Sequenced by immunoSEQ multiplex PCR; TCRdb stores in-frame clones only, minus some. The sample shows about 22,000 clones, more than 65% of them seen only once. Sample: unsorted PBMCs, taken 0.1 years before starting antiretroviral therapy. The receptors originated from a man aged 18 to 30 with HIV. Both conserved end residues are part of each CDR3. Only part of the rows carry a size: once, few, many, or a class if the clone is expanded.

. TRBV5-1 CASSLGGPQNIQYF
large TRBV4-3 CASSQDLWDGYEQYF
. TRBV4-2 CASSQDGIYSNQPQHF
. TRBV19 CASSTVAGSADTQYF
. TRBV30 CAWNLDFQETQYF
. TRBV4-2 CASSQEGAGGAETQYF
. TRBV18 CASSPRDSAGYNEQFF
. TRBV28 CASSLWTGYGYTF
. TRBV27 CASSSWVAHTDTQYF
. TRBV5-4 CASSSTGLEETQYF
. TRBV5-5 CASSFEGAQPQHF
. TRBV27 CASSLKGGFGGYTF
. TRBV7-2 CASSSLGPRGTEAFF
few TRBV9 CASRGGWTGELFF
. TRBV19 CASSIMDPRNYGYTF
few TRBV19 CASSIGPGVYEQYF
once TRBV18 CASSPRQMNTEAFF
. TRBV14 CASSQPSSGGFQETQYF
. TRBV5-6 CASSLADTPIHYGYTF